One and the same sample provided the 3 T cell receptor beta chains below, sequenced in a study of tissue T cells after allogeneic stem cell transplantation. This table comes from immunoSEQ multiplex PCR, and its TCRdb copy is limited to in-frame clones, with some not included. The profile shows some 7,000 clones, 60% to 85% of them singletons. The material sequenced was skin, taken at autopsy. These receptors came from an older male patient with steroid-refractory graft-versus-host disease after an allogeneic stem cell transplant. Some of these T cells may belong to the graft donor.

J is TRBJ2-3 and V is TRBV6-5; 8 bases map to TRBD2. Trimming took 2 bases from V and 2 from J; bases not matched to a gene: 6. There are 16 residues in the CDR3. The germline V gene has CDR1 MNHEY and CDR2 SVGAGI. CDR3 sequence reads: CASSYRAGGPTDTQYF. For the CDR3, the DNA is TGTGCCAGCAGTTACCGTGCGGGGGGCCCCACAGATACGCAGTATTTT.

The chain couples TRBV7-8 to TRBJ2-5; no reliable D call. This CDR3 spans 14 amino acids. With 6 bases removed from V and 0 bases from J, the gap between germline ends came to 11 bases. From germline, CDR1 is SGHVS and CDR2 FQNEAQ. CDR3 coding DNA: TGTGCCAGCAGGCAATCGGAAGACCAAGAGACCCAGTACTTC. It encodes CASRQSEDQETQYF.

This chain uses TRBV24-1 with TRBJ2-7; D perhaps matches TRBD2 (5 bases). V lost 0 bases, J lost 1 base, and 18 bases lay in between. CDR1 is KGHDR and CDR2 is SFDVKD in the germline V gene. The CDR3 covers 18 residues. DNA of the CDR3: TGTGCCACCAGTGATTTGCTTAAGAAGGGAGAGAGTTCCTACGAGCAGTACTTC. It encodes CATSDLLKKGESSYEQYF.